This paragraph reports one T cell receptor beta chain. Its cognate antigen is unknown. With 7 bases removed from V and 3 bases from J, the gap between germline ends came to 12 bases. Germline CDR1 is ENHRY and CDR2 is SYGVKD. This CDR3 is 13 amino acids long. The data stem from a study of cytomegalovirus exposure and HLA in healthy donors. 60 Vbeta and 13 Jbeta primers were used in PCR. Using immunoSEQ multiplex PCR, the repertoire was profiled, and TCRdb retains in-frame clones only, with some absent. Of under 200,000 clones listed, about 70% are singletons. Study-wide results and limits: Earlier analysis looked at TCR beta V segments, and most were productive about 90% or about 30% of the time. Association of a missense DCLRE1C variant with TCR beta V- and J-gene trimming was reported in a later analysis.

The chain employs TRBV10-3 and TRBJ1-1, with D perhaps TRBD1 (6 bases). Sample: PBMCs. This receptor was identified in a woman under 30 in good health and CMV-seropositive. Here the CDR3 DNA reads TGTGCCATCAAAGAGGACAGTTACACTGAAGCTTTCTTT. This gives the protein CAIKEDSYTEAFF.